Each of the 15 T cell receptor beta chains below was sequenced from the same sample in a study of blood T cells in healthy people across ages. With a J-beta primer mix and a sample-barcoded 5' primer, a second PCR ran roughly 7 to 11 cycles. TCRdb redid the calling of the 5' RACE reads with MiXCR, one entry per CDR3 protein. Of about 1.5 million distinct CDR3 sequences in the sample, less than 45% are singletons; the top ten hold about 3.8%. The specimen sequenced was blood. All receptors come from a woman between 18 and 29 years old in good health.

This chain uses TRBV4-1 with TRBJ1-2, with 7 bases lining up with TRBD1. V shed 4 bases and J 7 bases; nucleotides not matched to a gene: 9. The V gene's germline CDR1 is MGHRA and CDR2 YSYEKL. The CDR3 covers 14 residues. The CDR3 sequence is CASSRNTGEIGYTF. The DNA of the CDR3 is TGCGCCAGCAGCCGAAACACAGGGGAAATTGGCTACACCTTC.

The chain carries TRBV4-1 and TRBJ1-2; no clear D. This CDR3 has 13 residues. Deletions cut 1 base from V and 4 bases from J, with 7 bases between. The V gene's germline CDR1 is MGHRA and CDR2 YSYEKL. The CDR3 sequence is CASSQGSPYGYTF. The CDR3 DNA reads TGCGCCAGCAGCCAAGGCAGTCCCTATGGCTACACCTTC.

The chain recombines TRBV7-9 with TRBJ2-2, with D unclear. From germline, CDR1 is SEHNR and CDR2 FQNEAQ (reference sequence). The CDR3 has 13 amino acids. V was pared by 1 base and J by 5 bases, with 5 bases between. In DNA form, the CDR3 reads TGTGCCAGCAGCTTAGGAGAGACCGGGGAGCTGTTTTTT. Translation: CASSLGETGELFF.

The chain has TRBV5-1 and TRBJ2-1; unclear D gene. CDR1 SGHRS and CDR2 YFSETQ come from the germline V gene. The CDR3 totals 16 residues. Trimming stripped 4 bases from V and 3 bases from J, with 17 bases between. Here the CDR3 DNA reads TGCGCCAGCAGCCCGTTAGCAGAATCTATCTACAATGAGCAGTTCTTC. Protein: CASSPLAESIYNEQFF.

This sequence joins TRBV2 and TRBJ2-1; D is uncertain. CDR1 and CDR2 from the germline V gene are SNHLY and FYNNEI. V was trimmed by 5 bases and J by 12 bases, leaving 11 bases between them. The CDR3 length is 11 residues. CDR3 nucleotides: TGTGCCAGCAGTTTGAGTATTTGGCAGTTCTTC. Protein: CASSLSIWQFF.

CDR3 DNA: TGCGCCAGCAACGACAGGGAATCCCACGAGCAGTACTTC. It yields the protein CASNDRESHEQYF. The J gene is TRBJ2-5, the V gene TRBV10-2; 7 bases map to TRBD1. The DNA matches TRBJ2-7 better at its end, which makes the J call doubtful. Germline-derived CDR1 and CDR2 are WSHSY and SAAADI. The CDR3 is made up of 13 amino acids.

Comment on this clonotype: This clone may be a read error of a much larger clone one base away. The gene calls are TRBV20-1 and TRBJ2-3; D remains ambiguous. Germline CDR1 and CDR2: DFQATT and SNEGSKA (reference sequence). This CDR3 is built from 10 residues. CDR3 region: CSPRTDTQYF. CDR3 in DNA: TGCAGCCCTCGCACAGATACGCAGTATTTT.

As regards this clonotype: The junction shows a germline mismatch at one end, possibly a read error. The chain recombines TRBV28 with TRBJ2-7; D may be TRBD1 (5 bases). CDR3 length: 15 residues. Per the germline V gene, CDR1 is MDHEN and CDR2 is SYDVKM. The CDR3 loop reads CACSLDHRIAYEQYF. In DNA, the CDR3 is TGTGCCTGCAGTTTGGACCACAGGATCGCCTACGAGCAGTACTTC.

V is TRBV5-1 and J is TRBJ1-1, with 7 positions matching TRBD1. CDR1 and CDR2 (germline): SGHRS, YFSETQ. The CDR3 runs to 17 residues. J lost 0 bases, V lost 4 bases, and 12 bases had no gene match. DNA of the CDR3: TGCGCCAGCAGCAGTCTTCAGGGGGGACCTATGAACACTGAAGCTTTCTTT. This codes for CASSSLQGGPMNTEAFF.

This chain joins TRBV7-2 and TRBJ1-1, with TRBD1 matching over 8 bases. The germline CDR1 and CDR2 sequences are SGHTA and FQGNSA. V shed 2 bases, J shed 4 bases, and the junction held 9 bases outside the gene matches. The length of the CDR3 is 16 residues. CDR3 region: CASSLFGRDRFTEAFF. Written as DNA, the CDR3 is TGTGCCAGCAGCTTATTCGGGCGGGACAGGTTCACTGAAGCTTTCTTT.

On this clonotype itself: Possible read error: a much larger clone is one base away. CDR3 amino acids: CASSQVLVDEQYF. The CDR3 DNA sequence: TGCGCCAGCAGCCAAGTATTAGTAGATGAGCAGTACTTC. The chain couples TRBV4-3 to TRBJ2-5; D is unresolved. The V end was cut by 1 base, the J end by 11 bases, with 14 bases between. From germline, CDR1 is LGHNA and CDR2 YSLEER. The CDR3 loop spans 13 amino acids.

This chain links TRBV4-2 with TRBJ2-1; TRBD2 might be the D (5 bases). V shed 0 bases and J shed 8 bases, with 20 bases lying between them. The germline V gene encodes CDR1 LGHNA and CDR2 YNFKEQ. The CDR3 covers 17 residues. The CDR3 DNA sequence: TGTGCCAGCAGCCAAGATCCTACGGGAAGGCCCATGGATGAGCAGTTCTTC. Residues: CASSQDPTGRPMDEQFF.

This clonotype was seen more than once but under ten times. CDR3 in amino acids: CSVLGLTEAFF. The CDR3 coding sequence is TGCAGCGTGTTAGGGCTCACTGAAGCTTTCTTT. The chain joins TRBV29-1 to TRBJ1-1, with D uncertain. The CDR3 runs 11 residues. V was shortened by 6 bases and J by 4 bases, with 9 bases between the two germline ends. Germline CDR1 is SQVTM and CDR2 is ANQGSEA. The variable domain in full, with the rest retrieved from reference TRBV29-1 and TRBJ1-1, is SAVISQKPSRDICQRGTSLTIQCQVDSQVTMMFWYRQQPGQSLTLIATANQGSEATYESGFVIDKFPISRPNLTFSTLTVSNMSPEDSSIYLCSVLGLTEAFFGQGTRLTVV.

This clonotype is a singleton in its sample. The chain combines TRBV4-1 with TRBJ1-1, with 9 bases lining up with TRBD1. Trimming cost V 3 bases and J 5 bases; bases outside gene matches: 10. The germline CDR1 and CDR2 sequences are MGHRA and YSYEKL. This CDR3 contains 16 residues. CDR3 protein: CASSHLTGGARTEAFF. The CDR3 nucleotides are TGCGCCAGCAGCCATCTAACAGGGGGCGCAAGGACTGAAGCTTTCTTT.

The J gene is TRBJ2-3, the V gene TRBV29-1; D is ambiguous. The CDR3 is 10 residues long. The V end lost 7 bases, the J end lost 6 bases, and 8 bases lay between the germline ends. Germline lookup yields CDR1 SQVTM and CDR2 ANQGSEA. This chain's CDR3 is CSAWDDTQYF. CDR3 in DNA: TGCAGCGCCTGGGATGATACGCAGTATTTT.